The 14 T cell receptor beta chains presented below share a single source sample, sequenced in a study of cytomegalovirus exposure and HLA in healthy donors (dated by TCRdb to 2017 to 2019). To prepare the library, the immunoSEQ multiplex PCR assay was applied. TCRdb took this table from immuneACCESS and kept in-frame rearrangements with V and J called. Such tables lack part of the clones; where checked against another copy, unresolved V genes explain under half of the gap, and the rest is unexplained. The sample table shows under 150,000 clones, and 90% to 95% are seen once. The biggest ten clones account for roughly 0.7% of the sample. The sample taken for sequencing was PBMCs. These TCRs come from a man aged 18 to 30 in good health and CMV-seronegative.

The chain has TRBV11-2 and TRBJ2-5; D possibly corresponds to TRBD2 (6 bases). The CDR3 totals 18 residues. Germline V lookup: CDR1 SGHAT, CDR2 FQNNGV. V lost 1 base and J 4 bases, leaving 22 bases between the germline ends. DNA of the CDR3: TGTGCCAGCAGCTTAGGGGCCCGGGGGACGTCACGATTAGAGACCCAGTACTTC. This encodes CASSLGARGTSRLETQYF.

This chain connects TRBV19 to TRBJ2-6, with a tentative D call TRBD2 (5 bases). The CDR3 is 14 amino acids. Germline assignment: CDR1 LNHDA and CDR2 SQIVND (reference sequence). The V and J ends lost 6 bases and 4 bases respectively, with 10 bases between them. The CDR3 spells CASRGGSGANVLTF. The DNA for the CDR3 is TGTGCCAGTAGGGGCGGGTCCGGGGCCAACGTCCTGACTTTC.

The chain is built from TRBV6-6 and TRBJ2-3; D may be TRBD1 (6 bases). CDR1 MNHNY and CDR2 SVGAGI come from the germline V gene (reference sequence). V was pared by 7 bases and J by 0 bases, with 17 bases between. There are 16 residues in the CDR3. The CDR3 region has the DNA TGTGCCAGCACCTACGACAGGCTGCCTAGCACAGATACGCAGTATTTT. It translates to CASTYDRLPSTDTQYF.

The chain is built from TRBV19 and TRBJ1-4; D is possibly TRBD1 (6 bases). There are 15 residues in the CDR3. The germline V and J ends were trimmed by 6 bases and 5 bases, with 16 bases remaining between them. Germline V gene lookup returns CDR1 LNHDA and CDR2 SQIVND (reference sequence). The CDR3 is CASRRTARTNEKLFF. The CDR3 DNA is TGTGCCAGTAGGAGGACAGCGAGAACGAATGAAAAACTGTTTTTT.

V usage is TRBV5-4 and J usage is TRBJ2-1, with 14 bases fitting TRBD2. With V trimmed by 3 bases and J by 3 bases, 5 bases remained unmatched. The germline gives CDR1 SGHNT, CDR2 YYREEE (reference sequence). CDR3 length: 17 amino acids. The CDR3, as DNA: TGTGCCAGCAGCTCGGGACTAGCGGGGGCCTACTACAATGAGCAGTTCTTC. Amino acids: CASSSGLAGAYYNEQFF.

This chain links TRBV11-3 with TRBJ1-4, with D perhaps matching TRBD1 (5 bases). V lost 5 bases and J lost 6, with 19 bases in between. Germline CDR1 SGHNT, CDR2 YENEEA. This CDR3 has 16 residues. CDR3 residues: CASSRRGGVGDEKLFF. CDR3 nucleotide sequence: TGTGCCAGCAGCCGAAGAGGCGGCGTAGGGGATGAAAAACTGTTTTTT.

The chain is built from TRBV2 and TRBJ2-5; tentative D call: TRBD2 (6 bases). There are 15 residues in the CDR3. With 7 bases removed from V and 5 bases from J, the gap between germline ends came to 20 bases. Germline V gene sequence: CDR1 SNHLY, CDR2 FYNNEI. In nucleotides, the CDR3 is TGTGCCAGCACTTTGACTAGGGGTACTCGGGAGACCCAGTACTTC. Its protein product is CASTLTRGTRETQYF.

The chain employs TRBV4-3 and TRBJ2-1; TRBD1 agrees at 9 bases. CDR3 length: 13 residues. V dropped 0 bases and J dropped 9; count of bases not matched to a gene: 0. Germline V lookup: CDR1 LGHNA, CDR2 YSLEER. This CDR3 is CASSQETGGEQFF. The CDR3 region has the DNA TGCGCCAGCAGCCAAGAGACAGGGGGTGAGCAGTTCTTC.

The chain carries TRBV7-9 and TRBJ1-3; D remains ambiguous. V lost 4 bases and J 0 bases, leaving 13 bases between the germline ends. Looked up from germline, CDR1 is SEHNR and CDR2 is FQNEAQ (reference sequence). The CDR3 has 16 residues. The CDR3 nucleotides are TGTGCCAGCAGCTCACTAGACGCCCGCTCTGGAAACACCATATATTTT. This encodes CASSSLDARSGNTIYF.

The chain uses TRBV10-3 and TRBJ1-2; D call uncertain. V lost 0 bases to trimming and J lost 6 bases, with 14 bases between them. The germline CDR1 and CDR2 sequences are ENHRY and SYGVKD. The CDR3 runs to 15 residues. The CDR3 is CAISESQVGRDGYTF. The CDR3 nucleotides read TGTGCCATCAGTGAGTCCCAGGTTGGGAGGGATGGCTACACCTTC.

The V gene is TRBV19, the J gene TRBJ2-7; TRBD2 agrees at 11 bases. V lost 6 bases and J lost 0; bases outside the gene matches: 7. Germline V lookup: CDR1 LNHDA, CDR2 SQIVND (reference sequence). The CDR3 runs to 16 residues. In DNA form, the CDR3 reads TGTGCCAGTAGGTTCAGACTAGCGGGGACCTCCTACGAGCAGTACGTC. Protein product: CASRFRLAGTSYEQYV.

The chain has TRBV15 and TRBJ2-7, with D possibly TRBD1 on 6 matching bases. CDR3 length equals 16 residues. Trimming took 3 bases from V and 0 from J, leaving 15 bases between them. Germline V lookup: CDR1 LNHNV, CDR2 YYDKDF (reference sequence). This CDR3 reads CATSRSPRTVSYEQYF. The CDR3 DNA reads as TGTGCCACCAGCAGGTCCCCACGGACAGTCTCCTACGAGCAGTACTTC.

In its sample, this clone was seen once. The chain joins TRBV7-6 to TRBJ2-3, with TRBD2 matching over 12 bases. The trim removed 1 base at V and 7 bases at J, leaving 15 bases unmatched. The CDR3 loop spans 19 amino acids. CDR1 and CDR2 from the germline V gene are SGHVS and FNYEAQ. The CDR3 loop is CASSLDTTSSGRAAYTQYF. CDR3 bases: TGTGCCAGCAGCTTAGACACTACGTCTAGCGGGAGGGCCGCGTATACGCAGTATTTT.

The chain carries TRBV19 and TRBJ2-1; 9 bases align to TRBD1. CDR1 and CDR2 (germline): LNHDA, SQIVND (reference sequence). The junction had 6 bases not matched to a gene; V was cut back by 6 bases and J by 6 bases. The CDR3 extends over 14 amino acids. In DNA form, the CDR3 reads TGTGCCAGTAGGGACCGGGACAGGGTCAATGAGCAGTTCTTC. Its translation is CASRDRDRVNEQFF.